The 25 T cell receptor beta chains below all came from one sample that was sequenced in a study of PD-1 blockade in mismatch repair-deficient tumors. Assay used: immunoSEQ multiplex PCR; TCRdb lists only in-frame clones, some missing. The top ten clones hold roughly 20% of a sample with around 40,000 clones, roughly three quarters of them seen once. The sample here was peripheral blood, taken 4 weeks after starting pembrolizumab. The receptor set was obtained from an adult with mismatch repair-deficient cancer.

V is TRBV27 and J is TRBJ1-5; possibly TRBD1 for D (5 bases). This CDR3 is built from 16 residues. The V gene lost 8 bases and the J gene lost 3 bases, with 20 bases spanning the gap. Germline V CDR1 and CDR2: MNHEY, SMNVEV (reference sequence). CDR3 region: CASPRPGQKINQPQHF. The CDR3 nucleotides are TGTGCCAGCCCAAGACCCGGACAAAAGATCAATCAGCCCCAGCATTTT.

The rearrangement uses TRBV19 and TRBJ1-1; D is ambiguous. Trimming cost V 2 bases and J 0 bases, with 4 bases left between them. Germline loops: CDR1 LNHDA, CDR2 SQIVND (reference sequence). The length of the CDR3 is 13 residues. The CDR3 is CASSINLNTEAFF. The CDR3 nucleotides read TGTGCCAGTAGTATAAACTTGAACACTGAAGCTTTCTTT. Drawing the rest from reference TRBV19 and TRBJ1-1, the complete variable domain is DGGITQSPKYLFRKEGQNVTLSCEQNLNHDAMYWYRQDPGQGLRLIYYSQIVNDFQKGDIAEGYSVSREKKESFPLTVTSAQKNPTAFYLCASSINLNTEAFFGQGTRLTVV.

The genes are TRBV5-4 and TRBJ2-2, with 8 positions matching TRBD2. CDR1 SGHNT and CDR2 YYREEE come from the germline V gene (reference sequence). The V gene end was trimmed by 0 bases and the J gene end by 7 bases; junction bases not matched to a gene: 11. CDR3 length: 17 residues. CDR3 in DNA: TGTGCCAGCAGCTTGGCCGCAGCGGGAGAGGCGAGCGGGGAGCTGTTTTTT. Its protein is CASSLAAAGEASGELFF.

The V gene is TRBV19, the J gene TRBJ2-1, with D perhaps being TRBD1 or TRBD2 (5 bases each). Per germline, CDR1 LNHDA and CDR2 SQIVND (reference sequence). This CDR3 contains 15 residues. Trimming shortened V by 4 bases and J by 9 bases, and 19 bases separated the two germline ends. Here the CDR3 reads CASSTRDRPDPEQFF. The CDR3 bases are TGTGCCAGTAGTACCCGGGACCGCCCGGACCCTGAGCAGTTCTTC.

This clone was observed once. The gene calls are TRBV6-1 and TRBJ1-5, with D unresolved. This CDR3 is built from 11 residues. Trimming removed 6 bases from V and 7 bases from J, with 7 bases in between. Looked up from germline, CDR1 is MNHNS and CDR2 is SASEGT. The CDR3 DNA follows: TGTGCCAGCAGCGAGGCCCAGCCCCAGCATTTT. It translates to CASSEAQPQHF.

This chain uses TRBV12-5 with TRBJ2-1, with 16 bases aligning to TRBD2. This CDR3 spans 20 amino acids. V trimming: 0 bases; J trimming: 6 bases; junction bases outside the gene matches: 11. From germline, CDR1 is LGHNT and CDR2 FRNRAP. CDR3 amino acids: CASGLVLSGTSGRASNEQFF. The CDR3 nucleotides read TGTGCTAGTGGTTTGGTACTTTCTGGGACTAGCGGGAGGGCCAGCAATGAGCAGTTCTTC.

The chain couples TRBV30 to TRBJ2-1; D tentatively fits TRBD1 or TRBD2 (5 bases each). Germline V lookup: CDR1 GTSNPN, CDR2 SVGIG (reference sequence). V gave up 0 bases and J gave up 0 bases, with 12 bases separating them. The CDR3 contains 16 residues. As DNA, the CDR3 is TGTGCCTGGAGTGTCCCGGGGCCGGGCTCCTACAATGAGCAGTTCTTC. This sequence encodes CAWSVPGPGSYNEQFF.

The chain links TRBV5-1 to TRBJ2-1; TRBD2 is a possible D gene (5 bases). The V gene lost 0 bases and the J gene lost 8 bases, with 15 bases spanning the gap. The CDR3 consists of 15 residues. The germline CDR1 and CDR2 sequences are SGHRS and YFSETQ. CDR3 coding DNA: TGCGCCAGCAGCTTGGGGGTTGGTAGCGTCGATGAGCAGTTCTTC. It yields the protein CASSLGVGSVDEQFF.

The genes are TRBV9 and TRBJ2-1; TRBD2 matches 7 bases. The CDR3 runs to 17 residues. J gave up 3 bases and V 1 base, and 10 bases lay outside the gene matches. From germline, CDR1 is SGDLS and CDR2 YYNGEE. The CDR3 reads CASSVTTTSVNYNEQFF. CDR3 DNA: TGTGCCAGCAGCGTAACCACCACTAGCGTTAACTACAATGAGCAGTTCTTC.

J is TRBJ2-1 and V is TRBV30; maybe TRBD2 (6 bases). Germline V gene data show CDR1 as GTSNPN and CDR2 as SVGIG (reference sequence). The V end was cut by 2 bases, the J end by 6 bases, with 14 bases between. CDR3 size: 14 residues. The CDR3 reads CAWSWLAKANEQFF. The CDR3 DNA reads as TGTGCCTGGAGTTGGCTAGCGAAAGCCAATGAGCAGTTCTTC.

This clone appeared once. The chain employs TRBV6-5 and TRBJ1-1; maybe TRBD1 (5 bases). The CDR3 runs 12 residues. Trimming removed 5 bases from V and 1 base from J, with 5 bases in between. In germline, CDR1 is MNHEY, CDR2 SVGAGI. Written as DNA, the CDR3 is TGTGCCAGCAGTACAGGGAACACTGAAGCTTTCTTT. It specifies CASSTGNTEAFF.

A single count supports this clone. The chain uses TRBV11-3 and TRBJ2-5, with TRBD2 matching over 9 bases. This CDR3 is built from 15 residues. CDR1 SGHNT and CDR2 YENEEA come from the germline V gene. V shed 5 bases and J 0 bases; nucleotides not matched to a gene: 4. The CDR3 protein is CASSLAGWYQETQYF. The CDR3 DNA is TGTGCCAGCAGCCTAGCGGGATGGTACCAAGAGACCCAGTACTTC.

This CDR3 reads CAWNILLSGELFF. CDR3 DNA: TGTGCCTGGAATATTTTGTTGTCCGGGGAGCTGTTTTTT. The chain couples TRBV30 to TRBJ2-2; D is uncertain. CDR3 length equals 13 residues. Germline assignment: CDR1 GTSNPN and CDR2 SVGIG (reference sequence). Trimming removed 4 bases at V and 6 bases at J, with 12 bases between.

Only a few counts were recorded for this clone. The CDR3 DNA reads TGTGCCAGCAGCTCGGGACAGACTAATGAAAAACTGTTTTTT. Residues: CASSSGQTNEKLFF. V gene TRBV5-4 combines with J gene TRBJ1-4, with 7 bases lining up with TRBD1. V lost 3 bases to trimming and J lost 2 bases; unmatched junction nucleotides: 1. CDR3 length: 14 amino acids. Germline V gene data show CDR1 as SGHNT and CDR2 as YYREEE (reference sequence).

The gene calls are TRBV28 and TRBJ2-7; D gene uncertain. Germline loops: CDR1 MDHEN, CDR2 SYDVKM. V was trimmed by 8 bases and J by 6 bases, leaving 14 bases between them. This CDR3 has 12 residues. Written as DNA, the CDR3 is TGTGCCAGCCGCGTCCCTCTCGGCGAGCAGTACTTC. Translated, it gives CASRVPLGEQYF.

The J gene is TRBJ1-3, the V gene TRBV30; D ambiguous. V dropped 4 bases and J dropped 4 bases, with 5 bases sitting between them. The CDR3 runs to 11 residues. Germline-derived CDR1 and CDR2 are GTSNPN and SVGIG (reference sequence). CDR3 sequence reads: CAWTSGNTIYF. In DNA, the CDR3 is TGTGCCTGGACTTCCGGAAACACCATATATTTT. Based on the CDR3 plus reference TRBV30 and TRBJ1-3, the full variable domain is SQTIHQWPATLVQPVGSPLSLECTVEGTSNPNLYWYRQAAGRGLQLLFYSVGIGQISSEVPQNLSASRPQDRQFILSSKKLLLSDSGFYLCAWTSGNTIYFGEGSWLTVV.

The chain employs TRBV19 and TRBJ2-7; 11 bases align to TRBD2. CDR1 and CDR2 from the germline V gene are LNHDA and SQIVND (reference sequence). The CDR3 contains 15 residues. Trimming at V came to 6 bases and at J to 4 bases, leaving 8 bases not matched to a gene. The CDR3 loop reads CASRLTSGSGYEQYF. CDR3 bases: TGTGCCAGTAGATTAACTAGCGGGAGTGGTTACGAGCAGTACTTC.

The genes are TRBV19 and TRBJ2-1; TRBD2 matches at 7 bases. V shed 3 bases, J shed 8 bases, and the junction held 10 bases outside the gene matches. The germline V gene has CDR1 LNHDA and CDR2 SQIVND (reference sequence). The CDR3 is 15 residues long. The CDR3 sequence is CASSIGGSGRDEQFF. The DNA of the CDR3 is TGTGCCAGTAGTATTGGCGGGAGTGGGAGGGATGAGCAGTTCTTC.

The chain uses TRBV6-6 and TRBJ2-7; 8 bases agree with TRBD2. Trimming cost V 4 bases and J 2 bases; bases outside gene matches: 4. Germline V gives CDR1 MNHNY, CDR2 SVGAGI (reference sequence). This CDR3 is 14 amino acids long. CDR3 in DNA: TGTGCCAGCAGTTTAACTAGCGGAACCTACGAGCAGTACTTC. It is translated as CASSLTSGTYEQYF.

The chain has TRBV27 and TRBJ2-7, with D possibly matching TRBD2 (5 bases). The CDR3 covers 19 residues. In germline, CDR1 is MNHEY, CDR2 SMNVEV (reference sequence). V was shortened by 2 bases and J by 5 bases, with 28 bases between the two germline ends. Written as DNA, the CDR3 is TGTGCCAGCAGTTTAAACACCCCATTAGGGTCACCTTCGGAGGACGAGCAGTACTTC. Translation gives CASSLNTPLGSPSEDEQYF.

The CDR3 loop reads CASSLAEGGTYEQYF. The DNA for the CDR3 is TGTGCCAGCAGCTTAGCTGAAGGGGGCACGTACGAGCAGTACTTC. V usage is TRBV7-9 and J usage is TRBJ2-7, with TRBD1 matching over 7 bases. Germline-derived CDR1 and CDR2 are SEHNR and FQNEAQ (reference sequence). The J segment lost 4 bases and the V segment lost 0 bases, leaving 6 bases of the junction unmatched. This CDR3 spans 15 amino acids.

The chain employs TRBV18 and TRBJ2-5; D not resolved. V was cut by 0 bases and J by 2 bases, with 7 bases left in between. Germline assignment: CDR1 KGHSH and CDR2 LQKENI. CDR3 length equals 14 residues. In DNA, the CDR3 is TGTGCCAGCTCACCACCGAGCAGACAAGAGACCCAGTACTTC. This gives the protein CASSPPSRQETQYF.

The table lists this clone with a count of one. CDR3 loop: CASSYRYGFYEQYF. The CDR3 coding sequence is TGTGCCAGCAGCTACAGATACGGCTTTTACGAGCAGTACTTC. This chain links TRBV11-2 with TRBJ2-7; D not resolved. Germline values: CDR1 SGHAT, CDR2 FQNNGV. The germline V and J ends were trimmed by 4 bases and 4 bases, with 14 bases remaining between them. The CDR3 is made up of 14 amino acids.

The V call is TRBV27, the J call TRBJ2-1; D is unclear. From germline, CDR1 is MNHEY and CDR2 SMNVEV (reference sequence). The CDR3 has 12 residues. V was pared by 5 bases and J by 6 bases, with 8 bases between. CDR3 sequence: CASSVIGNEQFF. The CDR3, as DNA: TGTGCCAGCAGTGTCATTGGCAATGAGCAGTTCTTC.

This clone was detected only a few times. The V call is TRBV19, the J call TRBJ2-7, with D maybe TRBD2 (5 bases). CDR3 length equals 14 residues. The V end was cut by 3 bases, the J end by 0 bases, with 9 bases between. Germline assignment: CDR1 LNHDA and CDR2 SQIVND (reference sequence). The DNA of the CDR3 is TGTGCCAGTAGTATTTCGGGGAACTCCTACGAGCAGTACTTC. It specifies CASSISGNSYEQYF.